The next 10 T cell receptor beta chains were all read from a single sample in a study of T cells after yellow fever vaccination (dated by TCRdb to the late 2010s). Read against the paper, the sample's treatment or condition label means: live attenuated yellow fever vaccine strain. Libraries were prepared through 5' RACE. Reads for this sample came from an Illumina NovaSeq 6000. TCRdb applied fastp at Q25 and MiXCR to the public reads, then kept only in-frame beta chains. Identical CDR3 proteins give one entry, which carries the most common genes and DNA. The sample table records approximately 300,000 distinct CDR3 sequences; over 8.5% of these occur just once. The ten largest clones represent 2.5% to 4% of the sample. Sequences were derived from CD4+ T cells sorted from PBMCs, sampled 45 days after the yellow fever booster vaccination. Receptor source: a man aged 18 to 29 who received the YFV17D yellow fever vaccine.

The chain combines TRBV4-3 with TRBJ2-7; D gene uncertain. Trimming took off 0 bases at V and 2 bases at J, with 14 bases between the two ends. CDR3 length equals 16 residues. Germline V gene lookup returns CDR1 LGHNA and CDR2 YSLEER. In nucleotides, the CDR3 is TGCGCCAGCAGCCAAGACAGTCGCTTGGGTCCCTACGAGCAGTACTTC. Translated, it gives CASSQDSRLGPYEQYF.

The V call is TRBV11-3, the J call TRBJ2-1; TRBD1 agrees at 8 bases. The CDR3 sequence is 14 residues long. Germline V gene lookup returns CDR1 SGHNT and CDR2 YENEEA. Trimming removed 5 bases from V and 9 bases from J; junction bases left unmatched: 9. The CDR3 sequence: CASSAGQGGGEQFF. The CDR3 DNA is TGTGCCAGCAGCGCCGGACAGGGAGGTGGTGAGCAGTTCTTC. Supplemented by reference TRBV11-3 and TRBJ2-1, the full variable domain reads EAGVVQSPRYKIIEKKQPVAFWCNPISGHNTLYWYLQNLGQGPELLIRYENEEAVDDSQLPKDRFSAERLKGVDSTLKIQPAELGDSAVYLCASSAGQGGGEQFFGPGTRLTVL.

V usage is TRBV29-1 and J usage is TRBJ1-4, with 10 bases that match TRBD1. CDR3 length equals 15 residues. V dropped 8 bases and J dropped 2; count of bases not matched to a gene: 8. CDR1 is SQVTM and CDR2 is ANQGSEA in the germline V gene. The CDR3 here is CSIRTGGSTNEKLFF. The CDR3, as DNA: TGCAGCATAAGGACAGGGGGGAGTACTAATGAAAAACTGTTTTTT.

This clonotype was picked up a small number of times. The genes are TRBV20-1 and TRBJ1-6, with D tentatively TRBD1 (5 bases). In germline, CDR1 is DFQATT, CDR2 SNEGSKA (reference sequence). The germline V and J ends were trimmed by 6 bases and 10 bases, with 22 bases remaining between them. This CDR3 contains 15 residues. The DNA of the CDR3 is TGCAGTGCCAAAGGGGTACTGACTCAACACTCACCCCTCCACTTT. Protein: CSAKGVLTQHSPLHF.

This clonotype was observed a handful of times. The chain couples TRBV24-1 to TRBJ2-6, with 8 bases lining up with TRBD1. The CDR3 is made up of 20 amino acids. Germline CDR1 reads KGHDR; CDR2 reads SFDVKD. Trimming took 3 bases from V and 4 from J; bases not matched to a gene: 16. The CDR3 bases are TGTGCCACCAGTGATACCCCGGGACAGGCGCCGGCGAGCGGGGCCAACGTCCTGACTTTC. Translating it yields CATSDTPGQAPASGANVLTF.

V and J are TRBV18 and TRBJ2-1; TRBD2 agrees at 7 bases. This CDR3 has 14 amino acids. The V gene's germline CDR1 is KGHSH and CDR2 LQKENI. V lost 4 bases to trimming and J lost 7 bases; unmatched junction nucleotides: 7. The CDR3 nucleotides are TGTGCCAGCTCACTCAGCGGGGTTTTAAATGAGCAGTTCTTC. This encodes CASSLSGVLNEQFF.

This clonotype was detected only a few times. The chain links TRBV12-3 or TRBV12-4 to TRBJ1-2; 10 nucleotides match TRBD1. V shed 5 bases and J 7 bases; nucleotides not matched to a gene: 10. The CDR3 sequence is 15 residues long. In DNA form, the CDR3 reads TGTGCCAGCAGTCCACGGGACAGGGGAAGCGGTGGCTACACCTTC. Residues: CASSPRDRGSGGYTF.

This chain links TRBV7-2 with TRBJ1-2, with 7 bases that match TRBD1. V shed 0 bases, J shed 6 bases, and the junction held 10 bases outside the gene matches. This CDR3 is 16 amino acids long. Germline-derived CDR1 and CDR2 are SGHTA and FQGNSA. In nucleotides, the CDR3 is TGTGCCAGCAGCTTAGCGGGTGGGACAGTCTCACATGGCTACACCTTC. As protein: CASSLAGGTVSHGYTF. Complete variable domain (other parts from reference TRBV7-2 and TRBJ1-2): GAGVSQSPSNKVTEKGKDVELRCDPISGHTALYWYRQSLGQGLEFLIYFQGNSAPDKSGLPSDRFSAERTGGSVSTLTIQRTQQEDSAVYLCASSLAGGTVSHGYTFGSGTRLTVV.

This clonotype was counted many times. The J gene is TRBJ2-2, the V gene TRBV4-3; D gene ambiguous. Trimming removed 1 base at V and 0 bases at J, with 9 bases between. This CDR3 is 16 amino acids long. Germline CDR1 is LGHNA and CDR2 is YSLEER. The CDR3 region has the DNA TGCGCCAGCAGCCAAGGTTCACTGGCGAACACCGGGGAGCTGTTTTTT. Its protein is CASSQGSLANTGELFF.

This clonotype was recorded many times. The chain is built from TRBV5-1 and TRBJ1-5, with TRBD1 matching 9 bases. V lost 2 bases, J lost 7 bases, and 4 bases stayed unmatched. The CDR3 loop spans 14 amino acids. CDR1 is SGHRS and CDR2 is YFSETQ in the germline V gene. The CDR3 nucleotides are TGCGCCAGCAGCTTCACAGGGGGCGAACAGCCCCAGCATTTT. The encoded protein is CASSFTGGEQPQHF.